Shown below are 23 T cell receptor beta chains from a single sample sequenced in a study of human T cells and chemical hapten exposure (dated by TCRdb to the early 2020s). Library creation used RACE. TCRdb shows the sequencer as NextSeq 500. In TCRdb, the public reads were trimmed at Q25 with fastp and aligned with MiXCR, with productive beta chains retained. Every entry covers one CDR3 protein and lists the most common genes and DNA from its rows. This sample is represented by 35,000 to 50,000 distinct CDR3 sequences; around 12% of them were singletons. Together, the top ten hold 4.5% to 7% of the sample. The time point label of this sample denotes: pre-sensitization, week 0. This specimen's treatment or condition label, interpreted: therapeutic diphenylcyclopropenone sensitization with weekly scalp DPC. Source: whole blood, taken in connection with sensitization to the hapten diphenylcyclopropenone (DPC). The receptors derive from a woman aged 30 to 39 with alopecia areata. Some clones in this sample may be carry-over from other donors' samples.

This clonotype was counted many times. The chain uses TRBV7-2 and TRBJ2-7, with unresolved D. Germline V gene sequence: CDR1 SGHTA, CDR2 FQGNSA. CDR3 length: 13 amino acids. V was shortened by 5 bases and J by 6 bases, with 14 bases between the two germline ends. The CDR3 nucleotides are TGTGCCAGCAGCCCCCTGATCTCGCGCGAGCAGTACTTC. Translating gives CASSPLISREQYF.

This clonotype was found a few times. V and J are TRBV7-9 and TRBJ1-6, with a possible D match to TRBD1 (6 bases). V lost 6 bases, J lost 6 bases, and 12 bases lay in between. The germline V gene encodes CDR1 SEHNR and CDR2 FQNEAQ (reference sequence). The CDR3 contains 14 residues. The CDR3 DNA follows: TGTGCCAGCAGTTTAATGGACAGTAATTCACCCCTCCACTTT. It specifies CASSLMDSNSPLHF.

This chain links TRBV28 with TRBJ2-1; 14 bases line up with TRBD2. This CDR3 spans 16 amino acids. V lost 8 bases and J lost 1; bases outside the gene matches: 4. The V gene's germline CDR1 is MDHEN and CDR2 SYDVKM. CDR3 loop: CASGTSGRQSYNEQFF. In DNA form, the CDR3 reads TGTGCCAGCGGGACTAGCGGGAGACAGTCCTACAATGAGCAGTTCTTC.

The genes are TRBV5-6 and TRBJ2-7; D unresolved. Germline lookup yields CDR1 SGHDT and CDR2 YYEEEE. There are 12 residues in the CDR3. V lost 0 bases, J lost 6 bases, and 7 bases lay in between. The CDR3 spells CASSLGVFEQYF. The CDR3 DNA reads TGTGCCAGCAGCTTGGGCGTATTCGAGCAGTACTTC.

The sample holds a few counts of this clonotype. This chain connects TRBV20-1 to TRBJ2-7; TRBD1 agrees at 9 bases. The CDR3 totals 14 residues. Germline V gene sequence: CDR1 DFQATT, CDR2 SNEGSKA (reference sequence). Trimming removed 3 bases from V and 3 bases from J; junction bases left unmatched: 6. In nucleotides, the CDR3 is TGCAGTGCTAGCCAACAGGGGGCGAACTACGAGCAGTACTTC. As protein: CSASQQGANYEQYF.

The V and J genes are TRBV4-3 and TRBJ1-1; D not resolved. The CDR3 runs to 15 residues. Germline CDR1 is LGHNA and CDR2 is YSLEER. Trimming took off 0 bases at V and 4 bases at J, with 12 bases between the two ends. The CDR3 bases are TGCGCCAGCAGCCAAGATAGTAGGGCAGTCACTGAAGCTTTCTTT. Translating it yields CASSQDSRAVTEAFF.

This clonotype was recorded a few times. The V call is TRBV6-2 or TRBV6-3, the J call TRBJ2-1, with TRBD1 matching 9 bases. V lost 6 bases, J lost 7 bases, and 7 bases stayed unmatched. This CDR3 is built from 14 residues. Germline CDR1 is MNHEY and CDR2 is SVGEGT. CDR3 DNA sequence: TGTGCCAGCAGCCAGGACAGGGGTATGAATGAGCAGTTCTTC. Protein sequence: CASSQDRGMNEQFF.

This clonotype was recorded a few times. The chain combines TRBV29-1 with TRBJ2-1; 11 bases map to TRBD2. Germline loops: CDR1 SQVTM, CDR2 ANQGSEA. The CDR3 contains 13 residues. The V and J ends lost 6 bases and 9 bases, in that order; junction bases with no gene match: 7. CDR3 in DNA: TGCAGCGTGATAGCGGGAGGGCACGGTGAGCAGTTCTTC. This gives the protein CSVIAGGHGEQFF.

This clonotype was found a few times. The genes are TRBV18 and TRBJ2-4; a weak D match, TRBD1 (6 bases). V dropped 5 bases and J dropped 9 bases, with 23 bases sitting between them. Germline V CDR1 and CDR2: KGHSH, LQKENI. The CDR3 spans 16 residues. CDR3 amino acids: CASSATPGTSGVIQYF. DNA for the CDR3: TGTGCCAGCTCAGCAACTCCCGGGACATCGGGTGTCATTCAGTACTTC.

Regarding this clonotype: A much larger clone differs from this one at a single base, so this may be a read error. V and J are TRBV28 and TRBJ2-7; no reliable D call. Germline V gene data show CDR1 as MDHEN and CDR2 as SYDVKM. The CDR3 consists of 14 residues. CDR3 bases: TGTGTCAGCAGCAATCGTGGACGCTCCTACGAGCAGTACTTC. Translation gives CVSSNRGRSYEQYF.

This chain joins TRBV6-2 or TRBV6-3 and TRBJ1-5; no reliable D call. The CDR3 runs 12 residues. Trimming removed 10 bases from V and 4 bases from J, with 11 bases in between. Germline-derived CDR1 and CDR2 are MNHEY and SVGEGT. CDR3 protein: CATADPNQPQHF. The CDR3 DNA reads TGTGCCACCGCCGACCCGAATCAGCCCCAGCATTTT.

This clonotype was observed a few times. This sequence joins TRBV5-1 and TRBJ2-1; weak D call: TRBD2 (5 bases). The CDR3 totals 17 residues. Germline CDR1 reads SGHRS; CDR2 reads YFSETQ. V was pared by 5 bases and J by 2 bases, with 20 bases between. CDR3 sequence reads: CASRRRNGSIPYNEQFF. In nucleotides, the CDR3 is TGCGCCAGCAGGCGGAGGAACGGGTCAATCCCCTACAATGAGCAGTTCTTC.

As for this clonotype: A much larger clone sits a single nucleotide away, making a read error possible. V is TRBV15 and J is TRBJ2-3, with TRBD2 as a possible D gene (5 bases). CDR1 is LNHNV, CDR2 YYDKDF, per germline (reference sequence). CDR3 length: 16 residues. The DNA of the CDR3 is TGTACCACCAGCACCCAAGCGGTTATGGGTACAGATACGCAGTATTTT. Its protein is CTTSTQAVMGTDTQYF. Variable domain in full (rest from reference TRBV15 and TRBJ2-3): DAMVIQNPRYQVTQFGKPVTLSCSQTLNHNVMYWYQQKSSQAPKLLFHYYDKDFNNEADTPDNFQSRRPNTSFCFLDIRSPGLGDTAMYLCTTSTQAVMGTDTQYFGPGTRLTVL.

In the case of this clonotype: This may arise from a read error, as a much more abundant clone is one base away. This rearrangement joins TRBV6-2 or TRBV6-3 to TRBJ2-1; D is ambiguous. Germline CDR1 reads MNHEY; CDR2 reads SVGEGT. There are 13 residues in the CDR3. With 3 bases removed from V and 4 bases from J, the gap between germline ends came to 7 bases. The CDR3 here is CASSYDSYNEQFF. For the CDR3, the DNA is TGTGCCAGCAGTTATGATTCATACAATGAGCAGTTCTTC.

This clonotype was recorded a few times. The rearrangement links TRBV18 to TRBJ2-1, with 8 positions matching TRBD1. The CDR3 totals 16 residues. After removal of 3 bases from V and 0 bases from J, the junction contained 4 bases not matched to a gene. Germline assignment: CDR1 KGHSH and CDR2 LQKENI. CDR3 DNA: TGTGCCAGCTCACCCAGGACAGGGCTCTCCTACAATGAGCAGTTCTTC. Translation gives CASSPRTGLSYNEQFF.

Comment on this clonotype: A read error may account for a junction end that differs from germline. V usage is TRBV18 and J usage is TRBJ2-1; D not resolved. CDR3 length: 11 amino acids. CDR1 is KGHSH, CDR2 LQKENI, per germline. The CDR3 sequence is CASSPESRQVF. For the CDR3, the DNA is TGTGCCAGCTCCCCCGAATCTCGGCAGGTCTTC.

This chain links TRBV4-2 with TRBJ2-1, with D possibly TRBD2 on 6 matching bases. V dropped 0 bases and J dropped 5 bases, with 11 bases sitting between them. The CDR3 is 15 residues long. Germline V gene data show CDR1 as LGHNA and CDR2 as YNFKEQ. The CDR3 is CASSQDRGNNNEQFF. CDR3 sequence (DNA): TGTGCCAGCAGCCAAGATCGCGGGAATAACAATGAGCAGTTCTTC.

This clonotype was counted many times. The V and J genes are TRBV4-2 and TRBJ2-7; 7 bases are a match to TRBD2. With 4 bases clipped from V and 5 bases from J, the junction kept 5 bases outside the gene matches. The CDR3 length is 13 residues. Germline CDR1 is LGHNA and CDR2 is YNFKEQ. CDR3 sequence reads: CASSRKGGNEQYF. The CDR3 nucleotides read TGTGCCAGCAGCCGGAAGGGAGGGAACGAGCAGTACTTC.

The CDR3 reads CASSRTSGNSGANVLTF. CDR3 nucleotide sequence: TGTGCCAGCAGTCGGACTAGCGGGAACTCTGGGGCCAACGTCCTGACTTTC. The chain employs TRBV27 and TRBJ2-6, with 12 bases aligning to TRBD2. The V gene end was trimmed by 5 bases and the J gene end by 0 bases; junction bases not matched to a gene: 2. The germline V gene encodes CDR1 MNHEY and CDR2 SMNVEV (reference sequence). The CDR3 contains 17 residues.

The CDR3 loop is CASSLTSGSLNEQFF. CDR3 in DNA: TGTGCCAGCAGCCTCACTAGCGGGAGTTTAAATGAGCAGTTCTTC. The chain uses TRBV7-9 and TRBJ2-1, with TRBD2 matching over 11 bases. This CDR3 contains 15 residues. The V and J ends lost 5 bases and 7 bases, in that order; junction bases with no gene match: 7. CDR1 and CDR2 (germline): SEHNR, FQNEAQ (reference sequence).

This clonotype was detected only a few times. This chain uses TRBV9 with TRBJ1-2; no clear D gene. Trimming cost V 4 bases and J 4 bases, with 14 bases left between them. Germline CDR1 reads SGDLS; CDR2 reads YYNGEE. The CDR3 spans 14 residues. DNA of the CDR3: TGTGCCAGCAGCCCCAGTAGGGAGACCTATGGCTACACCTTC. Residues: CASSPSRETYGYTF.

The gene calls are TRBV2 and TRBJ1-5; the D is unclear. The CDR3 length is 13 residues. V lost 6 bases and J lost 7, with 13 bases in between. Germline assignment: CDR1 SNHLY and CDR2 FYNNEI. The DNA for the CDR3 is TGTGCCAGCAGCCTTGCGCCGGTACAGCCCCAGCATTTT. Residues: CASSLAPVQPQHF.

The chain combines TRBV19 with TRBJ2-7; a weak D match, TRBD2 (7 bases). V lost 10 bases, J lost 4 bases, and 29 bases lay in between. The CDR3 has 17 amino acids. Germline V gene lookup returns CDR1 LNHDA and CDR2 SQIVND (reference sequence). The CDR3 bases are TGTGCCACGAGGGGGAGGCAGGGGACTACCCCAGTTTACGAGCAGTACTTC. Amino acids: CATRGRQGTTPVYEQYF.